This TCR beta chain was profiled in a study of shared clonotypes between healthy human individuals. A word on this clone: A clone one base away is much larger, so this may be a read error. This sample also contains other DNA sequences that code for the same CDR3.

Produced via immunoSEQ multiplex PCR; TCRdb's table is partial and in-frame only. This sample has about 1.9 million clones, with roughly 93% found just once. It was CD45RO-negative cells, positively selected for CCR7, that made up naive CD8 cells, with terminally differentiated effector memory CD45RA+ cells excluded. Germline V lookup: CDR1 MDHEN, CDR2 SYDVKM. V lost 3 bases, J lost 2 bases, and 1 base stayed unmatched. The CDR3 has 13 amino acids. V usage is TRBV28 and J usage is TRBJ2-7, with TRBD1 matching 7 bases. The clonotype comes from a young man in good health. Some clones in this sample may be carry-over from other donors' samples. Material for sequencing was naive CD8+ T cells from PBMCs. The CDR3 nucleotides are TGTGCCAGCAGTTTGGGACAGACCTACGAGCAGTACTTC. This sequence encodes CASSLGQTYEQYF.